This record concerns one TCR beta chain sequence. Its antigen is still unknown. Reverse transcribing all isolated RNA meant expressed TCRB transcripts were sequenced. The assay was immunoSEQ multiplex PCR, and TCRdb's table has in-frame clones only and misses some. The sample lists roughly 290,000 clones, under 8.5% occurring once. A single heparinised draw of about 100 mL on average was taken per donor. This specimen belongs to a study of beta chain features in type 1 diabetes. Study details: Taken together, all samples contributed approximately 110 million examined sorted cells. Study-level results: In comparison with healthy donors, patients had naive, central memory and Treg TCRB repertoires that appeared more similar. Whether TCRB rearrangement is influenced by HLA type went unresolved here.

V shed 1 base and J shed 2 bases, with 12 bases lying between them. The germline V gene encodes CDR1 MNHEY and CDR2 SMNVEV (reference sequence). The CDR3 sequence is 15 residues long. The receptor's source is a woman aged 18 to 35 in good health. V gene TRBV27 combines with J gene TRBJ2-7; D is unclear. Sequencing used central memory CD4+ T cells from blood. The CDR3 nucleotides read TGTGCCAGCAGTTTATACCCTGGACGGGCCTACGAGCAGTACTTC. Amino acids: CASSLYPGRAYEQYF.